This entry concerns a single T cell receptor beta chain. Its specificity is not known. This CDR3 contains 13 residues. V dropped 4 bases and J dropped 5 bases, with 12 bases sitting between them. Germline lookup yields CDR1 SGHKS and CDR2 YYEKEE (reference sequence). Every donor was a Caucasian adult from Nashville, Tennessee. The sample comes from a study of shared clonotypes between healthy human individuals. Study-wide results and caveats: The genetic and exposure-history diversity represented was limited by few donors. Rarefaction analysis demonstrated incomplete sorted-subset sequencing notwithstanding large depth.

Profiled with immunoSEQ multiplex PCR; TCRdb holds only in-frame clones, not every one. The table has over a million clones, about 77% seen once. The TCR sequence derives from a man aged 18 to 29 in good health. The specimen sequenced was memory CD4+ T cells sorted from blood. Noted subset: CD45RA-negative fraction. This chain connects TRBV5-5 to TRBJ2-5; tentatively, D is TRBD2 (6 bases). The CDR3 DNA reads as TGTGCCAGCAGCACCGGAGGGTTGGAGACCCAGTACTTC. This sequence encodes CASSTGGLETQYF.